This TCR beta chain was documented in a study of blood T cells in healthy people across ages. The CDR3 runs 15 residues. The trim removed 4 bases at V and 7 bases at J, leaving 6 bases unmatched. The germline CDR1 and CDR2 sequences are SGHTA and FQGNSA. A second about 6 to 11 cycle PCR used barcoded and J-beta primers. TCRdb processed the 5' RACE reads anew with MiXCR; each CDR3 protein has one entry. The sample carries 380,000 or so distinct CDR3 sequences, 52% recorded once. This clonotype was seen many times. The chain uses TRBV7-2 and TRBJ2-1, with 11 bases aligning to TRBD2. The specimen sequenced was blood. The origin of this receptor is a man aged 55 to 69 in good health. The CDR3 DNA reads as TGTGCCAGCAGCTATACCGGGACTAGCGGAAATGAGCAGTTCTTC. This encodes CASSYTGTSGNEQFF.